This T cell receptor (beta chain) was observed in a study of blood T cell repertoires in COVID-19. Profiled with immunoSEQ multiplex PCR; TCRdb holds only in-frame clones, not every one. This sample has 490,000 or so clones; about nine tenths occur once, and the top ten carry around 7.9%. Individuals drawn from approximately 22 US areas were about 18 to 90 years old. Germline CDR1 reads SGHVS; CDR2 reads FQNEAQ. V lost 4 bases, J lost 7 bases, and 10 bases lay in between. The CDR3 length is 13 residues. This clonotype was sampled from an older woman who had recovered from COVID-19. This chain uses TRBV7-8 with TRBJ1-4; D possibly corresponds to TRBD1 (5 bases). Material: PBMCs or T cells enriched from blood (not recorded which). CDR3 residues: CASSSHGGEKLFF. The CDR3 DNA sequence: TGTGCCAGCAGCTCTCACGGGGGTGAAAAACTGTTTTTT.